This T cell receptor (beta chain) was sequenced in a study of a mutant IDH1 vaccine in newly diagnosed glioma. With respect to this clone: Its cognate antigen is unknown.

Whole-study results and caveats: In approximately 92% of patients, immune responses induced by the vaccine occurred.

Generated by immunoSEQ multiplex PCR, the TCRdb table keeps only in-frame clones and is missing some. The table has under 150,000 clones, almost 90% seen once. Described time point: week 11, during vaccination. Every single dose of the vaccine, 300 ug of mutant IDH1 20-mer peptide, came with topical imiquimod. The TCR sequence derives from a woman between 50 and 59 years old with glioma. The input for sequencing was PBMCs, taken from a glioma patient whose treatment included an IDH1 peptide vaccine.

Here the CDR3 reads CASSKGDTEAFF. The CDR3 bases are TGCGCCAGCAGCAAGGGAGACACTGAAGCTTTCTTT. The rearrangement links TRBV10-2 to TRBJ1-1; no clear D. Trimming removed 6 bases from V and 3 bases from J, with 8 bases in between. The germline gives CDR1 WSHSY, CDR2 SAAADI. The CDR3 runs to 12 residues.